One and the same sample provided the 21 T cell receptor beta chains below, sequenced in a study of T cells in Graves' hyperthyroidism and ophthalmopathy. Regions amplified from RNA transcripts were the TCR beta CDR3 regions. The HTBI set primed first-round TCR CDR3 RT-PCR. TCRdb called the multiplex PCR reads again in MiXCR, with one record for every CDR3 protein. The profile shows some 440,000 distinct CDR3 sequences, less than 20% of them singletons. Sequenced sample: blood. The receptors were sampled from a woman aged 18-29 years with Graves' hyperthyroidism.

This clonotype came up many times. This rearrangement joins TRBV28 to TRBJ1-4, with 8 bases matching TRBD1. Losses at the gene ends were 5 bases for V and 3 bases for J; bases not matched to a gene: 5. Per germline, CDR1 MDHEN and CDR2 SYDVKM. The CDR3 has 15 amino acids. The CDR3 DNA is TGTGCCAGCAGTCCGACAGGGGTTTCTAATGAAAAACTGTTTTTT. It specifies CASSPTGVSNEKLFF.

The gene calls are TRBV20-1 and TRBJ2-1; 7 positions agree with TRBD2. The CDR3 is made up of 15 amino acids. Trimming cost V 6 bases and J 10 bases; bases outside gene matches: 18. CDR1 and CDR2 from the germline V gene are DFQATT and SNEGSKA (reference sequence). Here the CDR3 reads CSASTPRAGSAEQFF. The CDR3 DNA follows: TGCAGTGCCTCAACTCCTCGAGCGGGGAGTGCCGAGCAGTTCTTC.

This clonotype has more than one count but fewer than ten. J is TRBJ2-3 and V is TRBV5-6, with 11 bases lining up with TRBD2. This CDR3 is 15 amino acids long. Germline trimming cut 3 bases from V and 7 bases from J; bases unmatched to any gene: 7. The germline CDR1 and CDR2 sequences are SGHDT and YYEEEE. The CDR3: CASSYLAGGTYTQYF. Written as DNA, the CDR3 is TGTGCCAGCAGCTATCTAGCGGGGGGTACATATACGCAGTATTTT.

This clonotype showed up just a few times. This chain uses TRBV7-6 with TRBJ1-5; TRBD1 is a possible D gene (5 bases). Germline V gene data show CDR1 as SGHVS and CDR2 as FNYEAQ. V lost 6 bases and J lost 9, with 18 bases in between. The CDR3 length is 14 residues. CDR3 bases: TGTGCCAGCAGTATGACAGAGGGAGATTCGCCCCAGCATTTT. Its protein product is CASSMTEGDSPQHF.

A few counts support this clonotype. J is TRBJ2-7 and V is TRBV7-9; no reliable D call. This CDR3 has 12 residues. The germline gives CDR1 SEHNR, CDR2 FQNEAQ (reference sequence). Between the trimmed V and J ends, which lost 5 bases and 6 bases, there was a span of 11 bases. The CDR3 bases are TGTGCCAGCAGCCGTGGTCGACGCGAGCAGTACTTC. This gives the protein CASSRGRREQYF.

The gene calls are TRBV5-5 and TRBJ2-1; D possibly corresponds to TRBD1 (6 bases). CDR3 length equals 17 residues. Trimming left V 0 bases short and J 2 bases short, with 15 bases between. The germline V gene has CDR1 SGHKS and CDR2 YYEKEE (reference sequence). The CDR3 DNA is TGTGCCAGCAGCTTGGCCTTACTCAAGGGGGCCTACAATGAGCAGTTCTTC. Translation gives CASSLALLKGAYNEQFF.

This clonotype has at least ten counts. The chain combines TRBV11-1 with TRBJ2-1; 9 nucleotides agree with TRBD1. From germline, CDR1 is SGHAT and CDR2 FQDESV (reference sequence). The trim removed 5 bases at V and 3 bases at J, leaving 5 bases unmatched. The CDR3 totals 15 residues. CDR3 protein: CASSQDRGYYNEQFF. The CDR3 DNA sequence: TGTGCCAGCAGCCAGGACAGGGGCTACTACAATGAGCAGTTCTTC.

This clonotype was seen only a few times. The genes are TRBV6-1 and TRBJ2-1; 8 bases align to TRBD2. Germline CDR1 is MNHNS and CDR2 is SASEGT. The V gene end was trimmed by 8 bases and the J gene end by 2 bases; junction bases not matched to a gene: 5. The CDR3 extends over 14 amino acids. The CDR3 bases are TGTGCCAGCCAGCGGGAGACTGCCTACAATGAGCAGTTCTTC. This codes for CASQRETAYNEQFF.

This clonotype was seen many times. CDR3 residues: CASRYPDPLRKHPPNYGYTF. The CDR3 DNA reads TGTGCCAGCAGGTATCCCGACCCCTTAAGGAAACACCCACCTAACTATGGCTACACCTTC. The chain combines TRBV12-3 or TRBV12-4 with TRBJ1-2, with D uncertain. V lost 6 bases and J 0 bases, leaving 29 bases between the germline ends. This CDR3 is 20 amino acids long.

The chain has TRBV2 and TRBJ2-1, with 11 bases lining up with TRBD2. Unmatched junction bases numbered 14, after V lost 8 bases and J lost 11 bases. Germline CDR1 reads SNHLY; CDR2 reads FYNNEI. This CDR3 comprises 15 residues. For the CDR3, the DNA is TGTGCCAGCTCCCGGGAGACTAGCGGGAAAGGGCAGCAGTTCTTC. Translating it yields CASSRETSGKGQQFF.

In its sample, this clonotype was seen many times. CDR3 sequence (DNA): TGTGCCAGCAGGAAGACAGGGGTGCCCAATGAGCAGTTCTTC. Amino acid sequence: CASRKTGVPNEQFF. The V and J genes are TRBV11-2 and TRBJ2-1; 8 nucleotides agree with TRBD1. CDR1 and CDR2 (germline): SGHAT, FQNNGV. The junction had 7 bases not matched to a gene; V was cut back by 6 bases and J by 6 bases. CDR3 length: 14 amino acids.

The chain couples TRBV19 to TRBJ2-1, with 10 bases fitting TRBD1. This CDR3 spans 15 amino acids. The germline CDR1 and CDR2 sequences are LNHDA and SQIVND (reference sequence). V shed 7 bases and J 6 bases; nucleotides not matched to a gene: 9. The CDR3 region is CASKTGGAGLNEQFF. In nucleotides, the CDR3 is TGTGCCAGTAAGACAGGGGGCGCAGGGCTCAATGAGCAGTTCTTC.

The chain recombines TRBV6-1 with TRBJ1-2; D is unresolved. CDR3 length equals 13 residues. V was pared by 6 bases and J by 6 bases, with 14 bases between. Per germline, CDR1 MNHNS and CDR2 SASEGT. In DNA form, the CDR3 reads TGTGCCAGCAGAAATATAGACAACCATGGCTACACCTTC. This gives the protein CASRNIDNHGYTF.

The rearrangement links TRBV24-1 to TRBJ2-1, with D maybe TRBD2 (5 bases). V was trimmed by 3 bases and J by 5 bases, leaving 16 bases between them. This CDR3 spans 16 amino acids. Looked up from germline, CDR1 is KGHDR and CDR2 is SFDVKD. The DNA for the CDR3 is TGTGCCACCAGTGATACTCTAGTGGGGAGAAACAATGAGCAGTTCTTC. Encoded protein: CATSDTLVGRNNEQFF.

About this clonotype: Its ends do not fully match the called genes, so a read error is possible. The gene calls are TRBV5-5 and TRBJ1-2, with 7 bases lining up with TRBD1. This CDR3 has 16 amino acids. CDR1 is SGHKS, CDR2 YYEKEE, per germline (reference sequence). The CDR3 bases are TGTGCCAGCAGATTTGGGACAGTAGGATATAACTGTGGCTACACCTTC. It specifies CASRFGTVGYNCGYTF.

This clonotype was found many times. The J gene is TRBJ1-3, the V gene TRBV12-3 or TRBV12-4; D is undetermined. Trimming pared 4 bases from V and 5 bases from J, leaving 15 bases between. The CDR3 covers 15 residues. The CDR3 nucleotides read TGTGCCAGCAGTTATGACCCCATCATTCGAAACACCATATATTTT. Protein product: CASSYDPIIRNTIYF.

This clonotype showed up many times. V gene TRBV7-8 combines with J gene TRBJ2-1, with D unclear. Between the trimmed V and J ends, which lost 1 base and 6 bases, there was a span of 10 bases. CDR1 is SGHVS, CDR2 FQNEAQ, per germline. The CDR3 has 14 amino acids. CDR3: CASSLGPPANEQFF. In nucleotides, the CDR3 is TGTGCCAGCAGCTTAGGCCCCCCCGCCAATGAGCAGTTCTTC.

This clonotype was detected a few times. The chain links TRBV7-9 to TRBJ2-5, with TRBD1 matching 9 bases. The CDR3 consists of 14 residues. The V segment lost 4 bases and the J segment 6 bases; nucleotides outside the gene matches: 6. Germline V gene data show CDR1 as SEHNR and CDR2 as FQNEAQ (reference sequence). CDR3 residues: CASSSAGQGQTQYF. The CDR3 bases are TGTGCCAGCAGCTCCGCGGGACAGGGACAGACCCAGTACTTC.

The chain is built from TRBV7-9 and TRBJ1-1; D unclear. The germline gives CDR1 SEHNR, CDR2 FQNEAQ (reference sequence). V shed 5 bases and J shed 10 bases, with 20 bases lying between them. CDR3 size: 14 residues. The CDR3 is CASSPLDVAQGAFF. Written as DNA, the CDR3 is TGTGCCAGCAGCCCCCTGGACGTCGCCCAAGGAGCTTTCTTT.

This clonotype has just a few counts. With a much larger clone just one base away, this may be a read error. The chain has TRBV28 and TRBJ2-7; 8 positions match TRBD2. The V gene end was trimmed by 7 bases and the J gene end by 6 bases; junction bases not matched to a gene: 11. The CDR3 covers 14 residues. The germline CDR1 and CDR2 sequences are MDHEN and SYDVKM. CDR3: CASTSGGRTGEQYF. The CDR3 DNA follows: TGTGCCAGCACGTCGGGCGGGAGGACCGGCGAGCAGTACTTC.

This clonotype has a handful of counts. The CDR3 nucleotides are TGTGCCAGTAGTATAATGACTAGCAGCAACAATGAGCAGTTCTTC. Protein: CASSIMTSSNNEQFF. V gene TRBV19 combines with J gene TRBJ2-1; 7 nucleotides match TRBD2. This CDR3 spans 15 amino acids. The germline V gene encodes CDR1 LNHDA and CDR2 SQIVND (reference sequence). V shed 2 bases, J shed 5 bases, and the junction held 6 bases outside the gene matches. The full variable domain, with the rest looked up from reference TRBV19 and TRBJ2-1, is DGGITQSPKYLFRKEGQNVTLSCEQNLNHDAMYWYRQDPGQGLRLIYYSQIVNDFQKGDIAEGYSVSREKKESFPLTVTSAQKNPTAFYLCASSIMTSSNNEQFFGPGTRLTVL.